The T cell receptor (beta chain) under discussion was sequenced for a study of TIL therapy for anti-PD-1-resistant metastatic lung cancer. On the study more broadly: Patients then received nivolumab; progressors got lymphodepletion, TIL and IL-2. Median patient age was 54, ranging about 38-75 years. Most patients had lung adenocarcinoma.

The immunoSEQ assay was v3. Assay: immunoSEQ multiplex PCR; the TCRdb copy retains only in-frame clones and omits some. This sample has about 59,000 clones, with roughly 70% found just once. V dropped 5 bases and J dropped 11 bases, with 24 bases sitting between them. The CDR3 runs 15 residues. Germline values: CDR1 LNHDA, CDR2 SQIVND (reference sequence). This clone has more than one count but fewer than ten. Sample time point: pre-treatment sample, taken before nivolumab and TIL therapy. Adults with stage 4 NSCLC were enrolled in a phase I trial. V and J are TRBV19 and TRBJ1-2; possible D gene TRBD1, 5 bases. This sequence originates from a person aged 25 to 79 with non-small cell lung cancer. The sample consisted of blood, taken at baseline. In nucleotides, the CDR3 is TGTGCCAGTAGTCCGCAGGGACCCCGGCGATTAGGGTACACCTTC. This gives the protein CASSPQGPRRLGYTF.